Listed below are T cell receptor beta chains from one sample, sequenced in a study of shared clonotypes between healthy human individuals. Sequenced by immunoSEQ multiplex PCR; TCRdb stores in-frame clones only, minus some. This table has more than 1.2 million clones, approximately 98.5% appearing once. The sample consisted of naive CD4+ T cells sorted from blood. Receptor source: a young man in good health. Both conserved end residues are part of each CDR3. D genes are given only for firm matches. Not all rows give a size; the values are once, few, many and, for expanded clones, a class.

v_gene	j_gene	abundance	d_gene	CDR3aa	CDR3nt
TRBV18	TRBJ2-7	NA	NA	CASSPFEAGSYEQYF	TGTGCCAGCTCACCATTCGAGGCGGGCTCCTACGAGCAGTACTTC
TRBV6-5	TRBJ2-3	NA	NA	CASSYSPRSTPMYF	TGTGCCAGCAGTTACTCGCCAAGGTCCACACCGATGTATTTT
TRBV5-1	TRBJ2-2	once	NA	CASSLTGRNTGELFF	TGCGCCAGCAGCTTGACTGGACGTAACACCGGGGAGCTGTTTTTT
TRBV4-3	TRBJ2-7	NA	TRBD2	CASSRTSGNTYEQYF	TGCGCCAGCAGCAGGACTAGCGGCAATACCTACGAGCAGTACTTC
TRBV7-9	TRBJ2-1	few	NA	CASSFELDTNEQFF	TGTGCCAGCAGCTTCGAACTAGATACCAATGAGCAGTTCTTC
TRBV5-1	TRBJ2-1	NA	TRBD2	CASSRLAGGQYNEQFF	TGCGCCAGCAGCCGACTAGCGGGAGGGCAATACAATGAGCAGTTCTTC
TRBV10-3	TRBJ2-7	NA	NA	CAISYNRARGDEQYF	TGTGCCATCAGTTATAATAGAGCCAGGGGGGACGAGCAGTACTTC
TRBV9	TRBJ2-3	NA	NA	CASSGRGPTRTDTQYF	TGTGCCAGCAGCGGACGAGGACCTACCCGCACAGATACGCAGTATTTT
TRBV5-1	TRBJ2-5	NA	TRBD2	CASGLLAGQETQYF	TGCGCCAGCGGACTCCTAGCGGGGCAAGAGACCCAGTACTTC
TRBV2	TRBJ1-5	once	NA	CASGRGFGQPQHF	TGTGCCAGCGGGAGGGGGTTTGGGCAGCCCCAGCATTTT
TRBV19	TRBJ1-5	NA	NA	CASGRSQPQHF	TGTGCCAGTGGACGAAGCCAGCCCCAGCATTTT
TRBV11-2	TRBJ2-7	NA	NA	CASSLAGRPYEQYF	TGTGCCAGCAGCTTAGCCGGGCGCCCCTACGAGCAGTACTTC
TRBV5-6	TRBJ1-5	NA	NA	CASSLWGAARQYSNQPQHF	TGTGCCAGCAGCTTGTGGGGAGCGGCAAGACAGTATAGCAATCAGCCCCAGCATTTT
TRBV6-1	TRBJ2-7	NA	NA	CASSEGGGRTYEQYF	TGTGCCAGCAGTGAGGGGGGGGGCAGGACCTACGAGCAGTACTTC
TRBV2	TRBJ1-1	NA	NA	CASRDRTLNTEAFF	TGTGCCAGCAGGGATCGGACTTTGAACACTGAAGCTTTCTTT
TRBV7-2	TRBJ2-2	NA	TRBD2	CASSWAGGKNTGELFF	TGTGCCAGCAGCTGGGCGGGAGGGAAAAACACCGGGGAGCTGTTTTTT
TRBV18	TRBJ2-2	NA	NA	CASSPVGGTAGELFF	TGTGCCAGCTCACCGGTAGGAGGGACAGCCGGGGAGCTGTTTTTT
TRBV2	TRBJ1-2	NA	NA	CASSSGRYYGYTF	TGTGCCAGCAGCTCAGGACGGTACTATGGCTACACCTTC
TRBV19	TRBJ1-5	NA	NA	CASSIDHAGHQPQHF	TGTGCCAGTAGTATAGATCACGCGGGGCATCAGCCCCAGCATTTT
TRBV2	TRBJ1-4	NA	NA	CASTRLGEKLFF	TGTGCCAGCACGAGGCTAGGTGAAAAACTGTTTTTT
TRBV27	TRBJ1-4	NA	NA	CASKDSSTNEKLFF	TGTGCCAGCAAGGATAGTTCAACTAATGAAAAACTGTTTTTT
TRBV29-1	TRBJ2-3	NA	NA	CSVGGLSPGTDTQYF	TGCAGCGTAGGGGGACTATCTCCGGGCACAGATACGCAGTATTTT
TRBV28	TRBJ2-5	NA	TRBD1	CASCSGQQETQYF	TGTGCCAGTTGCTCGGGACAGCAAGAGACCCAGTACTTC
TRBV5-1	TRBJ1-2	once	NA	CASSLSPVANYGYTF	TGCGCCAGCAGCTTATCGCCGGTAGCTAACTATGGCTACACCTTC
TRBV19	TRBJ2-7	NA	TRBD2	CASSISGLAGENEQYF	TGTGCCAGTAGTATCAGTGGGCTAGCGGGAGAAAACGAGCAGTACTTC
TRBV28	TRBJ2-7	NA	NA	CASSPGVFEQYF	TGTGCCAGCAGCCCGGGGGTCTTCGAGCAGTACTTC
TRBV5-1	TRBJ2-2	NA	TRBD2	CASSGPGGPNTGELFF	TGCGCCAGCAGCGGGCCGGGAGGGCCGAACACCGGGGAGCTGTTTTTT
TRBV19	TRBJ2-1	NA	NA	CASSISPRGSYNEQFF	TGTGCCAGTAGTATATCCCCCAGGGGATCCTACAATGAGCAGTTCTTC
TRBV5-1	TRBJ2-1	NA	NA	CASSLRGGVGVSYNEQFF	TGCGCCAGCAGCTTGCGGGGCGGGGTGGGAGTCTCCTACAATGAGCAGTTCTTC
TRBV25-1	TRBJ1-1	NA	TRBD1	CATEGQGTSSKAFF	TGTGCCACCGAAGGACAGGGGACATCGTCAAAAGCTTTCTTT
TRBV25-1	TRBJ2-1	NA	NA	CASGRQPYNEQFF	TGTGCCAGCGGCAGACAGCCCTACAATGAGCAGTTCTTC
TRBV7-3	TRBJ2-1	NA	NA	CASSSGTEQFF	TGTGCCAGCAGTTCCGGGACAGAGCAGTTCTTC
TRBV11-2	TRBJ2-7	NA	TRBD1	CASSRTGGPYEQYF	TGTGCCAGCAGCCGGACAGGGGGGCCCTACGAGCAGTACTTC
TRBV4-1	TRBJ1-2	once	NA	CASSQEQGFTYGYTF	TGCGCCAGCAGCCAAGAACAGGGATTTACTTATGGCTACACCTTC
TRBV11-2	TRBJ1-3	NA	TRBD1	CASSILPGTGSSGNTIYF	TGTGCCAGCAGCATTCTACCCGGGACAGGGTCTTCTGGAAACACCATATATTTT
TRBV5-1	TRBJ2-7	NA	NA	CASSFSGSYEQYF	TGCGCCAGCAGCTTTTCAGGTTCCTACGAGCAGTACTTC
TRBV27	TRBJ2-7	NA	TRBD2	CASRFMSGSYEQYF	TGTGCCAGCAGGTTCATGAGCGGGAGTTACGAGCAGTACTTC
TRBV18	TRBJ2-5	NA	NA	CASSGQETQYF	TGTGCCAGCTCAGGACAAGAGACCCAGTACTTC
TRBV2	TRBJ2-6	once	TRBD1	CASSGGDRGSSGANVLTF	TGTGCCAGCAGTGGAGGGGACAGGGGATCCTCTGGGGCCAACGTCCTGACTTTC
TRBV9	TRBJ2-1	NA	NA	CASSVQRANNEQFF	TGTGCCAGCAGCGTCCAGCGGGCGAACAATGAGCAGTTCTTC
TRBV25-1	TRBJ1-4	NA	NA	CASSKGEKLFF	TGTGCCAGCAGTAAAGGGGAAAAACTGTTTTTT
TRBV28	TRBJ2-2	NA	NA	CASSLISHTGELFF	TGTGCCAGCAGTTTAATTTCCCACACCGGGGAGCTGTTTTTT
TRBV5-1	TRBJ2-3	NA	TRBD2	CASSLTSGTDTQYF	TGCGCCAGCAGCCTGACTAGCGGCACAGATACGCAGTATTTT
TRBV28	TRBJ1-5	NA	NA	CASSFGQGSVQDQPQHF	TGTGCCAGCAGTTTCGGGCAGGGGAGCGTTCAGGATCAGCCCCAGCATTTT
TRBV5-1	TRBJ2-2	NA	NA	CASSPQRRSTGELFF	TGCGCCAGCAGCCCCCAGCGGCGGTCCACCGGGGAGCTGTTTTTT